These T cell receptor beta chains were read from a single sample in a study of T cells in Graves' hyperthyroidism and ophthalmopathy. TCRdb re-analysed the multiplex PCR reads in MiXCR, keeping a single row per CDR3 protein. The sample records roughly 380,000 distinct CDR3 sequences, about 20% being singletons. Sequenced material: blood. These receptors originate from a woman aged 18 to 35 with Graves' hyperthyroidism. Both conserved end residues are part of each CDR3. A D gene is named only where the DNA matches it firmly. Clone sizes are given selectively: once, few, many, or a class where the clone is expanded.

clone_size,j_call,v_call,d_call,cdr3_nt,cdr3_aa
many,TRBJ2-7,TRBV6-5,.,TGTGCCAGCAGTTGGGCGGACGATCCCTACGAGCAGTACTTC,CASSWADDPYEQYF
few,TRBJ2-7,TRBV5-1,.,TGCGCCAGCAGCTTGTTTGAGGCCTACGAGCAGTACTTC,CASSLFEAYEQYF
many,TRBJ2-2,TRBV29-1,TRBD2,TGCAGCGCCGCGGACCGCCAGCGGGGGGGGGTCGGGGAGCTGTTTTTT,CSAADRQRGGVGELFF
many,TRBJ2-3,TRBV6-5,.,TGTGCCAGCAGACGAAGGCAGGGTACAGATACGCAGTATTTT,CASRRRQGTDTQYF
many,TRBJ1-1,TRBV5-1,.,TGCGCCAGCCCAGACAGGAACACTGAAGCTTTCTTT,CASPDRNTEAFF
many,TRBJ1-1,TRBV7-9,.,TGTGCCAGCAGCTTAGTGTTCGCAGGAACTGAAGCTTTCTTT,CASSLVFAGTEAFF
few,TRBJ2-2,TRBV30,.,TGTGCCTGGATGTCGGGGGCAGGTAGTTTCTCCGGGGAGCTGTTTTTT,CAWMSGAGSFSGELFF
many,TRBJ2-2,TRBV6-1,.,TGTGCCAGCAGCTGGGGGGCAGACACCGGGGAGCTGTTTTTT,CASSWGADTGELFF
many,TRBJ1-1,TRBV20-1,.,TGCAGTGCTATCAGCACTGAAGCTTTCTTT,CSAISTEAFF
many,TRBJ2-7,TRBV28,TRBD1,TGTGCCAGCAGTTTCTACGGGACAGCTTCCTACGAGCAGTACTTC,CASSFYGTASYEQYF
many,TRBJ1-2,TRBV27,.,TGTGCCAGCAGTCCCTATGGATCAGGGCCCCGGGCCTATGGCTACACCTTC,CASSPYGSGPRAYGYTF
.,TRBJ1-2,TRBV7-8,.,TGTGCCAGCAGAAGGGCCGAGTTAGGCTATGGCTACACCTTC,CASRRAELGYGYTF
many,TRBJ1-1,TRBV6-5,.,TGTGCCAGCAGTTACTCGATACCCCCAGGGGACACTGAAGCTTTCTTT,CASSYSIPPGDTEAFF
many,TRBJ1-1,TRBV29-1,.,TGCAGCGTTAAAACCAGCGCGGACACTGAAGCTTTCTTT,CSVKTSADTEAFF
few,TRBJ1-5,TRBV19,.,TGTGCCAGTAGTATTGACATCTATCAGCCCCAGCATTTT,CASSIDIYQPQHF
many,TRBJ1-5,TRBV20-1,.,TGCAGTGCTAGTTGGGGAGTTCGGGGTCAGCCCCAGCATTTT,CSASWGVRGQPQHF
.,TRBJ2-7,TRBV24-1,.,TGTGCCACCAGTGATGGCTACGAGCAGTACTTC,CATSDGYEQYF
many,TRBJ2-4,TRBV28,.,TGTGCCAGCAGTTTAATATGGGGGGACAAGACCAAAAACATTCAGTACTTC,CASSLIWGDKTKNIQYF
many,TRBJ1-1,TRBV6-5,TRBD1,TGTGCCAGCACCGGACGGACAGGGGTAGGGAACACTGAAGCTTTCTTT,CASTGRTGVGNTEAFF
many,TRBJ2-5,TRBV5-1,TRBD1,TGCGCCAGCAGTCTACTACAGGGGGTAGTTGAGACCCAGTACTTC,CASSLLQGVVETQYF
many,TRBJ2-7,TRBV27,TRBD1,TGTGCCAGCAGTGGTACAGGGGGACTCTACGAGCAGTACTTC,CASSGTGGLYEQYF
.,TRBJ1-1,TRBV6-1,.,TGTGCCAGCAGCCTCGGGACGGGACGAGGGGGCACTGAAGCTTTCTTT,CASSLGTGRGGTEAFF
many,TRBJ1-2,TRBV24-1,TRBD1,TGTGCCACCAGTGAGGACAGGGGGAACTATGGCTACACCTTC,CATSEDRGNYGYTF
many,TRBJ1-2,TRBV6-5,.,TGTGCCAGCAGTTATCCCGGGACGGAGGGGTATGGCTACACCTTC,CASSYPGTEGYGYTF
.,TRBJ1-3,TRBV12-3/TRBV12-4,.,TGTGCCAGCACCCAACAGGAGAGCTCTGGAAACACCATATATTTT,CASTQQESSGNTIYF
many,TRBJ2-7,TRBV10-3,.,TGTGCCATCAGTGCAGTGGGCTACGAGCAGTACTTC,CAISAVGYEQYF
few,TRBJ2-2,TRBV27,.,TGTGCCAGCAGTCATCGGGGTCAGAACACCGGGGAGCTGTTTTTT,CASSHRGQNTGELFF